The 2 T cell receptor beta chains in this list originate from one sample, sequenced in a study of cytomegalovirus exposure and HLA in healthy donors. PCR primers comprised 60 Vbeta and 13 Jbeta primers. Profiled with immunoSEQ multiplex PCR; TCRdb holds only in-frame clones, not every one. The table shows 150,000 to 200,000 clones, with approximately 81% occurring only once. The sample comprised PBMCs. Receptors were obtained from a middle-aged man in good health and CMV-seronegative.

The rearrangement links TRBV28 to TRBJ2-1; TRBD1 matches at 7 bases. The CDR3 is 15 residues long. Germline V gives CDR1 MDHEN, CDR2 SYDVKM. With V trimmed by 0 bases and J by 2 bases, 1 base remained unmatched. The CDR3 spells CASSLWGQTYNEQFF. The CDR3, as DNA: TGTGCCAGCAGTTTATGGGGACAGACCTACAATGAGCAGTTCTTC.

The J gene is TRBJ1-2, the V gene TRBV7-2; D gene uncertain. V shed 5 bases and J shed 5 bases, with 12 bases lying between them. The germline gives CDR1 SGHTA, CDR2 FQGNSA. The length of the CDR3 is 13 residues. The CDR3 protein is CASSQRGSYGYTF. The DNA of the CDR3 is TGTGCCAGCAGCCAGCGTGGCTCATATGGCTACACCTTC. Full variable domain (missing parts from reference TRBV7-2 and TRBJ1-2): GAGVSQSPSNKVTEKGKDVELRCDPISGHTALYWYRQSLGQGLEFLIYFQGNSAPDKSGLPSDRFSAERTGGSVSTLTIQRTQQEDSAVYLCASSQRGSYGYTFGSGTRLTVV.